This entry concerns a single TCR beta chain. This receptor's antigen is unknown. It has no much larger one-base neighbor in the sample; base qualities were not kept. This record belongs to a study of cytomegalovirus exposure and HLA in healthy donors (TCRdb year 2017). Broadly, across the study: In an earlier analysis of roughly 590 of the donors, about 260 Gb of sequence data and 90 million to 130 million unique TCR beta sequences from 180 million or so T cells were reported. Roughly 300 gigabases of sequencing data and tens of millions of unique TCR sequences were included in an early release covering several hundred HLA-typed donors. Among the approximately 430 genotyped donors, roughly 80% belonged to the genetic ancestry cluster associated with self-reported Caucasian donors. The study was designed to test whether signatures of past pathogen exposure could be identified by cataloging public T cell receptors. The study profiled the T cell repertoires of about 720 subjects by immunosequencing and related them to cytomegalovirus serostatus. A separate validation cohort of 90 to 150 different subjects was used in addition to the roughly 670-subject first cohort. To predict cytomegalovirus infection status, the study brought together high-throughput TCR immunosequencing, statistical association of individual TCRs with disease status, and machine learning. In a later analysis, previously published TCR beta repertoires from about 640 donors were re-analyzed and high-resolution HLA genotyping was added so that TCR occurrence patterns could be studied. Rather than drawing on any new phenotypic data, the later analysis identified candidate immune exposures from TCR beta sequences and the way those sequences occurred across donors. An earlier analysis of around 580 of the donors used high-throughput TCR beta sequencing to judge whether each TCR beta V gene segment behaved as functional or pseudogenic. Alongside the repertoire data, information on donor age, sex, ethnicity and CMV serostatus was compiled. A later genetic analysis used genome-wide SNP genotypes for about 65% of the roughly 700 donors, treating that subset as a discovery cohort. Every repertoire in the discovery cohort had been generated on one and the same sequencing platform. HLA typing included class I and class II loci at four-digit resolution. The number of donors typed differed by locus, with about 629-640 for A, B, C, DRB1 and DQB1, about 500 for DQA1, 606 for DPA1, and some 440 for DPB1. Because of strong linkage in the cohort, roughly five DR-DQ haplotypes were treated as single units for association and clustering. Among 300 to 450 genotyped donors of the cohort, an average of 235,054 unique TCR beta nucleotide sequences were sequenced per donor, about a sixth of them non-productive.

The library was generated by the immunoSEQ multiplex PCR assay. For the multiplex PCR, a mixture combining 60 forward primers for TCR Vbeta segments and 13 reverse primers for TCR Jbeta segments was used. A multiplex PCR assay on genomic DNA amplified the CDR3 region of rearranged TCR beta genes. The Illumina HiSeq System was used to sequence the amplified TCR beta libraries as 87-base-pair reads. In the authors' own workflow: A later analysis tallied 80 million to 95 million unique TCR beta chains across the 700 or so repertoires, and around 10 million of those chains were shared by two or more donors. A nearest-neighbor algorithm error-corrected the raw reads and collapsed the reads into unique sequences, merging closely related sequences to remove PCR and sequencing errors. CDR3 sequences were aligned to IMGT reference sequences to assign V, D and J gene segments. For a sequence to be retained, a match of at least six nucleotides to both a V gene segment and a J gene segment was required. A rearrangement was called productive if the CDR3 had no stop codons and remained in frame with V and J, and every other rearrangement was called non-productive. Following IMGT convention, CDR3 was defined as the stretch from the second conserved V-encoded cysteine to the conserved J-encoded phenylalanine. Sequences without an unambiguous match to a single V gene segment were excluded from the earlier analysis of approximately 600 of the donors. An earlier analysis of almost 600 of the donors classified V segments as functional when productive rearrangements were above 56.7% and as segregating when the standard deviation between donors was above 5%. A statistical classification framework was developed to diagnose cytomegalovirus status using the catalog of TCR beta chain sequences. In a later analysis, TCR nucleotide sequences were compared against IMGT/GENE-DB human TR gene sequences so that V and J genes could be assigned. Using the TCRdist pipeline, a later analysis assigned CDR3 sequences along with most-parsimonious VDJ recombination scenarios. In a later analysis, each TCR beta chain was defined by its CDR3 amino acid sequence together with its V-gene family, and reads lacking a unique V-gene family were excluded. A later analysis removed nearly 600 highly shared, low-generation-probability nucleotide sequences to deal with suspected cross-contamination and a sequencing artifact. For each public chain, a later analysis derived a clonal expansion index from normalized ranks of inferred template counts within each repertoire. In a later analysis, generation probabilities were computed using a VDJ recombination model fitted to out-of-frame rearrangements, and the results were checked against IGoR. A later analysis scored TCR-TCR, TCR-HLA and TCR-CMV co-occurrence with hypergeometric tests, applying a repertoire-size bias correction to TCR pairs. To estimate false discovery rates, a later analysis permuted the HLA or CMV assignments 20 times. In a later analysis, co-occurring TCRs were grouped using DBSCAN, and TCRdist sequence similarity was added for clustering within HLA-allele-positive subsets. Repertoires with fewer than 30,000 or more than 120,000 public chains, plus five repertoires with anomalous nucleotide sharing, were excluded from co-occurrence clustering. TCRdb took this table from immuneACCESS and kept in-frame rearrangements with V and J called. Such tables lack part of the clones; where checked against another copy, unresolved V genes explain under half of the gap, and the rest is unexplained. V, J and clone size are those of that table, while D and trimming were read from the DNA. This sample comprises fewer than 200,000 clones, 70% to 90% of them detected only once. Approximately 0.8% of the sample lies in the top ten.

From the germline V gene, CDR1 is MDHEN and CDR2 is SYDVKM. The CDR3 starts with the cysteine, ends with the phenylalanine, and has 18 residues. Only the CDR3 region is kept as DNA, spanning 54 bases read in frame from base 1. Germline trimming: 5 bases from V, 7 bases from J; junction bases outside gene matches: 21. The cohort was made up of roughly 670 healthy bone marrow donors. At the time of sampling, all cohort members were nominally healthy, though unrecorded immune exposures were likely present. The donor was CMV seronegative and was included in the group of hundreds of seronegative cohort members. A peripheral blood sample was provided by each donor, and peripheral blood mononuclear cells were used for TCR beta sequencing. The Qiagen DNeasy Blood Extraction Kit was used to extract genomic DNA from the blood cell samples. Beyond this particular receptor, the publication reports: A cluster of highly shared sequence variants was judged likely to represent a technical artifact of the sequencing pipeline. According to the authors, the approach could potentially be generalized to other disease states and immunological phenotypes. A later analysis reported that several top co-occurrence clusters appeared linked to parvovirus B19, influenza, CMV and Epstein-Barr virus. Cytomegalovirus status was reported to be diagnosed by the classifier with high specificity and sensitivity in both the original and validation cohorts. Because counts were too low, approximately 15 rarely observed V segments, including chromosome 9 orphons, were excluded from the earlier analysis of about 500 of the donors. A few of the identified cytomegalovirus-associated TCR beta chains were confirmed in vitro to be specific for cytomegalovirus antigens. An earlier analysis of approximately 590 of the donors showed that most TCR beta V segments appeared in productive rearrangements either about 87% or about 30% of the time, which broadly matched IMGT annotations. A further reported finding was that TCR beta sequences accurately predicted the HLA-A and HLA-B alleles for most subjects in the first cohort. In a later analysis, the rate of TCR association differed among HLA loci, with DRB1 alleles having the most associated TCRs and HLA-C alleles having the fewest. Roughly uniform sequencing depth across donors was assumed in presence/absence analyses, although this assumption may not hold. Most TCR sequences were observed very rarely across donors, whereas some public TCRs were present in many individuals. Immune exposure information for the cohort was limited to CMV serostatus. This cohort had only TCR beta chains sequenced, and the lack of alpha or paired-chain data limited which features could be detected. Correlated functional status among segregating V segments might reflect linkage disequilibrium, but an unknown experimental factor could not be ruled out. Compared with the roughly 670-donor mean, donors in an Asian-associated ancestry cluster had fewer N-insertions in productive TCRs, according to a later genetic analysis. Because the 87-base-pair reads could not distinguish some IMGT-functional V segments, including TRBV6-2 and TRBV6-3, those segments were excluded. In a later genetic analysis, a missense DCLRE1C variant was associated with V-gene and J-gene trimming of TCR beta chains, and the association was replicated in an independent cohort. Because some donors lacked HLA typing at each locus, the association tests relied only on the typed subset. A later analysis associated about 16,000 TCR beta sequences with specific HLA alleles at a false discovery rate of 0.05. In a later analysis, HLA-associated TCR beta chains were found to be more clonally expanded and to have lower generation probabilities than equally common non-associated chains. Assigning TCR associations to individual alleles was difficult when HLA alleles, especially DR and DQ, strongly co-occurred. In a later analysis, most CMV-associated TCR beta chains were found to appear HLA-restricted, with HLA associations seemingly driven largely by CMV exposure. The study gave a list of over 150 TCR beta chains associated with cytomegalovirus.

Sequencing used PBMCs. The V gene is TRBV28 and the J gene is TRBJ2-7, with TRBD2 identical over 9 junction bases. This clonotype was obtained from a woman aged 18 to 35 in good health and CMV-seronegative. The DNA sequence is given as TGTGCCAGCAGTCCAGGCCTAGCGGGAAGAGATGCGAGATCGGAGCAGTACTTC. This sequence encodes CASSPGLAGRDARSEQYF.